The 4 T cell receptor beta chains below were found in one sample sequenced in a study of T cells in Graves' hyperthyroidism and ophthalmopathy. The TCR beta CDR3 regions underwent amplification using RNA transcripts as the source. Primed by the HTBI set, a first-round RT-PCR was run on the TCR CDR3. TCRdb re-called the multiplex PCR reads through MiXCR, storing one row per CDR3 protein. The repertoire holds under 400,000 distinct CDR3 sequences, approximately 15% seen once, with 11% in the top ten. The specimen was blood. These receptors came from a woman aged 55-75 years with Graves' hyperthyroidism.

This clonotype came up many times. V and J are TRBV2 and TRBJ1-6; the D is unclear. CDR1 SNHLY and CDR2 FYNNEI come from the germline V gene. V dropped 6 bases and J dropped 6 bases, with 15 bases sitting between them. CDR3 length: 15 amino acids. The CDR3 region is CASRRPGRVNSPLHF. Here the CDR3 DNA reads TGTGCCAGCAGACGTCCGGGTCGGGTTAATTCACCCCTCCACTTT.

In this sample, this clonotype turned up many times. CDR3: CASSPWGSTGTVTYNEQFF. CDR3 DNA sequence: TGCGCCAGCAGCCCTTGGGGTTCAACCGGGACAGTGACTTACAATGAGCAGTTCTTC. J is TRBJ2-1 and V is TRBV5-1; 7 nucleotides align to TRBD1. Germline CDR1 and CDR2: SGHRS and YFSETQ. Trimming removed 4 bases from V and 4 bases from J; junction bases left unmatched: 20. CDR3 length equals 19 residues.

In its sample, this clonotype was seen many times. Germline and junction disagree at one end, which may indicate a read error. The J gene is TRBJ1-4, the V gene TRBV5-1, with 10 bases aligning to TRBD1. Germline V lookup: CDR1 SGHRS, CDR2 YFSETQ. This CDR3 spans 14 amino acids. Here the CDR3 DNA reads TGTGCCAGCAGCCCGGGACAGGGGAATGAAAAACTGTTTTTT. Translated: CASSPGQGNEKLFF.

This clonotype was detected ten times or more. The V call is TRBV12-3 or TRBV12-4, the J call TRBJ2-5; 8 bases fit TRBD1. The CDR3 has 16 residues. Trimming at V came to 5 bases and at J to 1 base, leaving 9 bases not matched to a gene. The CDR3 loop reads CASSIGTGPLQETQYF. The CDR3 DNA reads TGTGCCAGCAGTATCGGGACAGGACCCCTCCAAGAGACCCAGTACTTC.